The next 18 T cell receptor beta chains were all read from a single sample in a study of vaccination effects on CD4 cells after COVID-19. The antigens for these receptors are not known. Before any sequencing was done, the ViraFEST assay used viral peptide pools to expand antigen-specific CD4+ T cells. Following 10 days of culture, CD4+ T cells were isolated. Vaccinees lacked prior SARS-CoV-2 infection and tested negative for nucleocapsid antibodies. Measured with immunoSEQ multiplex PCR; TCRdb has only the in-frame clones, and not every one. The sample carries about 68,000 clones, under 90% recorded once. The starting material was CD4+ T cells from PBMCs cultured with SARS-CoV-2 spike peptides, obtained before COVID-19 vaccination. The receptors were sampled from a human donor who received a COVID-19 vaccine.

This clone was counted once. The rearrangement links TRBV3-1 (or the pseudogene TRBV3-2) to TRBJ2-5; tentatively, D is TRBD1 (5 bases). This CDR3 contains 16 residues. V lost 3 bases, J lost 5 bases, and 19 bases lay in between. Looked up from germline, CDR1 is LGHDT and CDR2 is YNNKEL (reference sequence). Here the CDR3 DNA reads TGTGCCAGCAGCCAGGCTAGGACAAGCTTGGGGGAGACCCAGTACTTC. It specifies CASSQARTSLGETQYF.

V and J are TRBV30 and TRBJ1-4; D uncertain. This CDR3 is 12 amino acids long. The germline V and J ends were trimmed by 8 bases and 5 bases, with 12 bases remaining between them. The V gene's germline CDR1 is GTSNPN and CDR2 SVGIG (reference sequence). The CDR3 loop is CASTGDNEKLFF. Here the CDR3 DNA reads TGTGCCAGTACTGGAGACAATGAAAAACTGTTTTTT.

The chain carries TRBV5-1 and TRBJ2-3; D is perhaps TRBD1 or TRBD2 (6 bases each). Germline V gene sequence: CDR1 SGHRS, CDR2 YFSETQ. Trimming took off 7 bases at V and 0 bases at J, with 18 bases between the two ends. The CDR3 length is 16 residues. CDR3 nucleotides: TGCGCCAGCTCGGGACCGGGGGCTTCTAGCACAGATACGCAGTATTTT. Its protein is CASSGPGASSTDTQYF. Looking up the rest from reference TRBV5-1 and TRBJ2-3 gives the full variable domain: KAGVTQTPRYLIKTRGQQVTLSCSPISGHRSVSWYQQTPGQGLQFLFEYFSETQRNKGNFPGRFSGRQFSNSRSEMNVSTLELGDSALYLCASSGPGASSTDTQYFGPGTRLTVL.

The gene calls are TRBV11-2 and TRBJ2-3; D remains ambiguous. The CDR3 extends over 12 amino acids. The V end lost 2 bases, the J end lost 4 bases, and 4 bases lay between the germline ends. Germline-derived CDR1 and CDR2 are SGHAT and FQNNGV. Here the CDR3 reads CASSLLADTQYF. DNA for the CDR3: TGTGCCAGCAGCTTACTGGCAGATACGCAGTATTTT.

The chain employs TRBV13 and TRBJ1-2, with D maybe TRBD1 (5 bases). V gave up 2 bases and J gave up 4 bases, with 11 bases separating them. The CDR3 runs 14 residues. In germline, CDR1 is PRHDT, CDR2 FYEKMQ (reference sequence). The CDR3 region has the DNA TGTGCCAGCAGCTTACAGGGTCTTGTCTATGGCTACACCTTC. Amino acid sequence: CASSLQGLVYGYTF. Combining the CDR3 with reference TRBV13 and TRBJ1-2 gives the whole variable domain AAGVIQSPRHLIKEKRETATLKCYPIPRHDTVYWYQQGPGQDPQFLISFYEKMQSDKGSIPDRFSAQQFSDYHSELNMSSLELGDSALYFCASSLQGLVYGYTFGSGTRLTVV.

V gene TRBV11-1 combines with J gene TRBJ2-3, with D unclear. Germline assignment: CDR1 SGHAT and CDR2 FQDESV (reference sequence). CDR3 size: 11 residues. Trimming removed 2 bases at V and 5 bases at J, with 2 bases between. CDR3 sequence: CASSLQDTQYF. The CDR3 DNA is TGTGCCAGCAGCTTACAAGATACGCAGTATTTT.

This clone was recorded once. The chain recombines TRBV7-9 with TRBJ1-5; D ambiguous. The V end lost 3 bases, the J end lost 4 bases, and 4 bases lay between the germline ends. The CDR3 is made up of 12 amino acids. Germline lookup yields CDR1 SEHNR and CDR2 FQNEAQ (reference sequence). The CDR3 DNA reads TGTGCCAGCAGCTTTAAAAATCAGCCCCAGCATTTT. It translates to CASSFKNQPQHF.

The chain joins TRBV5-1 to TRBJ2-3, with TRBD1 matching 7 bases. Germline values: CDR1 SGHRS, CDR2 YFSETQ. The trim removed 5 bases at V and 3 bases at J, leaving 15 bases unmatched. The CDR3 extends over 17 amino acids. Written as DNA, the CDR3 is TGCGCCAGCAGTTTCTCTACAGGACAGGCGATTACAGATACGCAGTATTTT. It codes for CASSFSTGQAITDTQYF.

The chain recombines TRBV7-2 with TRBJ1-2; D ambiguous. CDR1 and CDR2 (germline): SGHTA, FQGNSA. This CDR3 is built from 12 residues. V lost 5 bases and J lost 3, with 7 bases in between. In nucleotides, the CDR3 is TGTGCCAGCAGCCCCCTGGACTATGGCTACACCTTC. Amino acids: CASSPLDYGYTF.

Concerning this clone itself: Other DNA variants within this sample encode the same CDR3. J is TRBJ1-6 and V is TRBV7-9; 7 nucleotides align to TRBD1. The junction had 5 bases not matched to a gene; V was cut back by 1 base and J by 5 bases. The CDR3 has 16 residues. CDR1 is SEHNR and CDR2 is FQNEAQ in the germline V gene (reference sequence). The CDR3 region has the DNA TGTGCCAGCAGCTTAGGGACAGGAGGTAATAATTCACCCCTCCACTTT. Translation: CASSLGTGGNNSPLHF.

The rearrangement uses TRBV4-1 and TRBJ2-3; 13 bases map to TRBD2. The CDR3 is 16 residues long. Germline V gene sequence: CDR1 MGHRA, CDR2 YSYEKL. With V trimmed by 2 bases and J by 5 bases, 4 bases remained unmatched. CDR3 in DNA: TGCGCCAGCAGCCAATATACTAGCGGGGGGGAAGATACGCAGTATTTT. It encodes CASSQYTSGGEDTQYF.

The chain couples TRBV2 to TRBJ1-3, with D possibly TRBD1 on 6 matching bases. This CDR3 contains 13 residues. Deletions cut 8 bases from V and 4 bases from J, with 12 bases between. Germline V gene sequence: CDR1 SNHLY, CDR2 FYNNEI. The CDR3 sequence: CASGGREGNTIYF. The DNA for the CDR3 is TGTGCCAGCGGGGGCAGGGAGGGAAACACCATATATTTT.

The chain recombines TRBV6-5 with TRBJ2-7; D uncertain. CDR3 length: 14 residues. V was pared by 5 bases and J by 6 bases, with 17 bases between. Germline V gene data show CDR1 as MNHEY and CDR2 as SVGAGI. The CDR3 sequence is CASSHFAAALEQYV. In DNA form, the CDR3 reads TGTGCCAGCAGTCACTTTGCGGCGGCCCTCGAGCAGTACGTC.

The CDR3 reads CASRGTGGSSSYNEQFF. The CDR3, as DNA: TGTGCCAGCAGAGGGACAGGGGGCTCCAGCTCCTACAATGAGCAGTTCTTC. The chain has TRBV25-1 and TRBJ2-1, with 12 bases identical to TRBD1. J gave up 0 bases and V 6 bases, and 6 bases lay outside the gene matches. The CDR3 spans 17 residues. CDR1 and CDR2 (germline): MGHDK, SYGVNS.

The chain recombines TRBV28 with TRBJ1-1; the D gene is possibly TRBD1 (5 bases). Germline CDR1 is MDHEN and CDR2 is SYDVKM. This CDR3 spans 14 amino acids. V lost 6 bases and J lost 0, with 11 bases in between. CDR3 DNA: TGTGCCAGCAGCGCCGCCAGGGTGAACACTGAAGCTTTCTTT. This sequence encodes CASSAARVNTEAFF.

The chain has TRBV3-1 (or the pseudogene TRBV3-2) and TRBJ1-6; D gene ambiguous. CDR3 length: 13 amino acids. V was cut by 1 base and J by 13 bases, with 11 bases left in between. CDR1 LGHDT and CDR2 YNNKEL come from the germline V gene (reference sequence). CDR3 sequence: CASSQVGAVPLHF. Here the CDR3 DNA reads TGTGCCAGCAGCCAAGTCGGAGCTGTCCCCCTCCACTTT.

The CDR3 coding sequence is TGTGCCATCAGCAAAAACCAAGAGACCCAGTACTTC. It is translated as CAISKNQETQYF. The V call is TRBV10-3, the J call TRBJ2-5, with unresolved D. Germline values: CDR1 ENHRY, CDR2 SYGVKD. This CDR3 is built from 12 residues. Trimming removed 6 bases from V and 0 bases from J, with 5 bases in between.

J is TRBJ2-5 and V is TRBV2, with unresolved D. This CDR3 is 11 amino acids long. The V and J ends lost 8 bases and 5 bases respectively, with 9 bases between them. Looked up from germline, CDR1 is SNHLY and CDR2 is FYNNEI. CDR3 DNA sequence: TGTGCCAGCCTGGTGGCGGAGACCCAGTACTTC. It specifies CASLVAETQYF.